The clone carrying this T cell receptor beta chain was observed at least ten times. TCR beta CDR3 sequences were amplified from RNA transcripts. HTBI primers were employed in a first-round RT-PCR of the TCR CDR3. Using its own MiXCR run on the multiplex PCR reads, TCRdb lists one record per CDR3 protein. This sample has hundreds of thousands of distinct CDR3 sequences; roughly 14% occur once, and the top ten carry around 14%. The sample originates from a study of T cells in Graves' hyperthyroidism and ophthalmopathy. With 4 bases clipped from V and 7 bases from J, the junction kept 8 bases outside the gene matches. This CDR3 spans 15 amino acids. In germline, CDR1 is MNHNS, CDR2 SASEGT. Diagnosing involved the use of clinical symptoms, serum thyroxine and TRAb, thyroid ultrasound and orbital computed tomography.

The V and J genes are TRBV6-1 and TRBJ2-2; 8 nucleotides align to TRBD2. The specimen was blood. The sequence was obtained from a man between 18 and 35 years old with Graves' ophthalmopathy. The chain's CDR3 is CASSVQRETGGELFF. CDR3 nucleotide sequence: TGTGCCAGCAGTGTCCAGCGGGAGACGGGCGGGGAGCTGTTTTTT.